One and the same sample provided the 20 T cell receptor beta chains below, sequenced in a study of blood T cell repertoires in COVID-19. Clones were sequenced by immunoSEQ multiplex PCR, and TCRdb holds only the in-frame ones, with some missing. The data hold some 200,000 clones, with 70% to 90% observed a single time. Sequenced input: peripheral blood. These receptors originate from a human donor in a cohort sampled during active COVID-19.

This rearrangement joins TRBV2 to TRBJ2-1; unclear D gene. The CDR3 loop spans 11 amino acids. Germline V lookup: CDR1 SNHLY, CDR2 FYNNEI. Trimming cost V 5 bases and J 15 bases, with 14 bases left between them. CDR3 DNA: TGTGCCAGCAGTCCTCAGCGAGGTGGGTTCTTC. This translates into CASSPQRGGFF.

In nucleotides, the CDR3 is TGTGCCAGCAGTTTAAGTGAGGAAGCCCTCCACTTT. As protein: CASSLSEEALHF. The chain uses TRBV28 and TRBJ1-6, with D unclear. The germline V gene has CDR1 MDHEN and CDR2 SYDVKM. The CDR3 contains 12 residues. Between the trimmed V and J ends, which lost 2 bases and 14 bases, there was a span of 10 bases. The variable domain in full, with the rest retrieved from reference TRBV28 and TRBJ1-6, is DVKVTQSSRYLVKRTGEKVFLECVQDMDHENMFWYRQDPGLGLRLIYFSYDVKMKEKGDIPEGYSVSREKKERFSLILESASTNQTSMYLCASSLSEEALHFGNGTRLTVT.

V usage is TRBV18 and J usage is TRBJ1-6, with D possibly TRBD1 on 6 matching bases. This CDR3 has 16 residues. Per the germline V gene, CDR1 is KGHSH and CDR2 is LQKENI. V shed 3 bases and J shed 7 bases, with 16 bases lying between them. DNA of the CDR3: TGTGCCAGCTCACCGCCGACAGGTATTGGGAATTCACCCCTCCACTTT. Its translation: CASSPPTGIGNSPLHF.

The chain couples TRBV28 to TRBJ2-4; TRBD1 is a possible D gene (6 bases). The V end was cut by 8 bases, the J end by 4 bases, with 18 bases between. CDR3 size: 15 residues. Germline V lookup: CDR1 MDHEN, CDR2 SYDVKM. CDR3 in amino acids: CASRAARQGKNIQYF. The CDR3 bases are TGTGCCAGCCGCGCCGCCCGGCAGGGGAAAAACATTCAGTACTTC.

The chain is built from TRBV7-8 and TRBJ2-5, with 8 bases that match TRBD2. Germline V lookup: CDR1 SGHVS, CDR2 FQNEAQ. V lost 7 bases and J lost 5; bases outside the gene matches: 12. CDR3 length equals 15 residues. In DNA, the CDR3 is TGTGCCAGCACCCACTCGGGGGGGGGCGGGGAGACCCAGTACTTC. Protein: CASTHSGGGGETQYF.

This clone was seen a handful of times. No conserved phenylalanine or tryptophan ends this CDR3, so it is likely a read error. It is unclear where the CDR3 begins or ends on the DNA, so no DNA is shown, and the CDR3 is as TCRdb lists it. This chain connects TRBV12-3 or TRBV12-4 to TRBJ1-3; the table's D call of TRBD1 was not tested on the DNA. The CDR3 length equals 10 residues, ends included. The CDR3 sequence: CASSLEGQER.

This clone was seen a few times. In nucleotides, the CDR3 is TGTGCCAGCAGCATCGCCGGCGGTCTCGGGTCCTACGAGCAGTACTTC. The encoded protein is CASSIAGGLGSYEQYF. V and J are TRBV11-2 and TRBJ2-7, with D unclear. The germline V gene has CDR1 SGHAT and CDR2 FQNNGV. The CDR3 length is 16 residues. Between the trimmed V and J ends, which lost 5 bases and 1 base, there was a span of 18 bases.

The gene calls are TRBV2 and TRBJ2-5, with D possibly TRBD2 on 6 matching bases. V was clipped by 9 bases and J by 1 base, with 15 bases between them. Germline-derived CDR1 and CDR2 are SNHLY and FYNNEI. The CDR3 is 14 amino acids. DNA of the CDR3: TGTGCCAGTCTGCCCCTAGCGACCCAAGAGACCCAGTACTTC. The encoded protein is CASLPLATQETQYF.

This clone occurred many times. The chain links TRBV15 to TRBJ2-5; TRBD1 agrees at 9 bases. The CDR3 totals 15 residues. Germline loops: CDR1 LNHNV, CDR2 YYDKDF (reference sequence). Germline trimming cut 2 bases from V and 5 bases from J; bases unmatched to any gene: 6. The CDR3 protein is CATSRRAGTGETQYF. Here the CDR3 DNA reads TGTGCCACCAGCAGACGGGCCGGGACAGGGGAGACCCAGTACTTC.

CDR3 sequence reads: CASSQGRGLSEAFF. As DNA, the CDR3 is TGTGCCAGCAGCCAGGGCAGGGGGCTCTCTGAAGCTTTCTTT. This rearrangement joins TRBV3-1 (or the pseudogene TRBV3-2) to TRBJ1-1; 8 bases match TRBD1. Per the germline V gene, CDR1 is LGHDT and CDR2 is YNNKEL (reference sequence). This CDR3 is built from 14 residues. Losses at the gene ends were 3 bases for V and 6 bases for J; bases not matched to a gene: 6.

CDR3 sequence reads: CASSRGTSYEQYF. CDR3 coding DNA: TGTGCCAGCAGCCGAGGGACTAGCTACGAGCAGTACTTC. The chain is built from TRBV5-7 and TRBJ2-7, with 8 nucleotides matching TRBD2. TRBV5-7 is known as an ORF, though its function is uncertain. The CDR3 is made up of 13 amino acids. After removal of 4 bases from V and 3 bases from J, the junction contained 3 bases not matched to a gene.

The chain carries TRBV7-2 and TRBJ1-2; D gene uncertain. This CDR3 spans 14 amino acids. V shed 3 bases and J shed 5 bases, with 13 bases lying between them. The V gene's germline CDR1 is SGHTA and CDR2 FQGNSA. The DNA for the CDR3 is TGTGCCAGCAGCTTCGACCGGGAAACTTATGGCTACACCTTC. Translating gives CASSFDRETYGYTF.

V gene TRBV28 combines with J gene TRBJ1-4, with 7 bases lining up with TRBD1. V was pared by 7 bases and J by 3 bases, with 5 bases of the junction left unmatched. CDR3 size: 14 residues. Germline assignment: CDR1 MDHEN and CDR2 SYDVKM. CDR3 nucleotides: TGTGCCAGCACCTCAGGGGGGTCTAATGAAAAACTGTTTTTT. It specifies CASTSGGSNEKLFF.

The gene calls are TRBV18 and TRBJ1-3; TRBD1 is a possible D gene (6 bases). Between the trimmed V and J ends, which lost 2 bases and 2 bases, there was a span of 10 bases. The CDR3 is 15 amino acids. Germline CDR1 reads KGHSH; CDR2 reads LQKENI. The CDR3 protein is CASSPSGVAGNTIYF. The CDR3 nucleotides read TGTGCCAGCTCACCATCAGGGGTAGCTGGAAACACCATATATTTT.

The rearrangement uses TRBV5-1 and TRBJ1-1; TRBD1 matches 7 bases. Germline V gene sequence: CDR1 SGHRS, CDR2 YFSETQ. This CDR3 is 12 amino acids long. Unmatched junction bases numbered 3, after V lost 5 bases and J lost 5 bases. As DNA, the CDR3 is TGCGCCAGCAGTTCAGGGGGAACTGAAGCTTTCTTT. Translation: CASSSGGTEAFF.

Only one count was recorded for this clone. V usage is TRBV3-1 (or the pseudogene TRBV3-2) and J usage is TRBJ2-1, with D perhaps matching TRBD2 (5 bases). Trimming removed 5 bases from V and 1 base from J, with 9 bases in between. Germline lookup yields CDR1 LGHDT and CDR2 YNNKEL (reference sequence). The CDR3 length is 14 residues. Here the CDR3 DNA reads TGTGCCAGCAGCTTCCGAGGGTCCTACAATGAGCAGTTCTTC. Its translation is CASSFRGSYNEQFF.

The rearrangement joins TRBV3-1 (or the pseudogene TRBV3-2) to TRBJ2-6, with a possible D match to TRBD1 (6 bases). V lost 5 bases to trimming and J lost 2 bases, with 10 bases between them. Germline V gives CDR1 LGHDT, CDR2 YNNKEL (reference sequence). The CDR3 loop spans 15 amino acids. CDR3 coding DNA: TGTGCCAGCAGCTCTACAGGGACTGGGGCCAACGTCCTGACTTTC. This translates into CASSSTGTGANVLTF.

The chain couples TRBV10-3 to TRBJ2-1; D is possibly TRBD2 (5 bases). V shed 8 bases and J shed 9 bases, with 11 bases lying between them. In germline, CDR1 is ENHRY, CDR2 SYGVKD. The CDR3 loop spans 11 amino acids. Here the CDR3 DNA reads TGTGCCATCCTATCCGGAGGTGAGCAGTTCTTC. This gives the protein CAILSGGEQFF.

V gene TRBV11-2 combines with J gene TRBJ2-5, with TRBD2 matching 14 bases. V gave up 5 bases and J gave up 5 bases; unmatched junction bases: 7. This CDR3 is built from 16 residues. From germline, CDR1 is SGHAT and CDR2 FQNNGV. Here the CDR3 reads CASSPGLAGGRETQYF. CDR3 bases: TGTGCCAGCAGCCCCGGACTAGCGGGGGGCCGGGAGACCCAGTACTTC.

The chain employs TRBV15 and TRBJ2-7, with TRBD2 matching 12 bases. The V gene's germline CDR1 is LNHNV and CDR2 YYDKDF (reference sequence). The CDR3 is 16 amino acids. V lost 5 bases to trimming and J lost 5 bases; unmatched junction nucleotides: 10. The CDR3 bases are TGTGCCACCAGCGGGCCTAGCGGGAGGGCCAGCGACGAGCAGTACTTC. It translates to CATSGPSGRASDEQYF.